What follows describes a single TCR beta chain. This entry is derived from a study of control samples from healthy donors and cancer patients. The V and J ends lost 8 bases and 0 bases respectively, with 19 bases between them. The CDR3 is 16 amino acids. Germline V gives CDR1 MGHDK, CDR2 SYGVNS. The repertoire was sequenced with immunoSEQ multiplex PCR; TCRdb's copy has only in-frame clones and lacks some. The table lists about 140,000 clones, about 89% of them singletons. Material: blood. V and J are TRBV25-1 and TRBJ1-2, with D hard to call. This TCR was recovered from a man younger than 35 in good health. The CDR3: CASSFAGSAANYGYTF. The DNA for the CDR3 is TGTGCCAGCTCCTTCGCGGGGTCGGCAGCTAACTATGGCTACACCTTC.